This is a list of T cell receptor beta chains from one sample in a study of T cells in Graves' hyperthyroidism and ophthalmopathy. One entry per CDR3 protein, called by TCRdb with MiXCR from the multiplex PCR reads. Here the sample spans about 96,000 distinct CDR3 sequences, roughly 49% being singletons. Sequences were obtained from blood. These receptors came from a woman between 40 and 55 years old with Graves' hyperthyroidism. Each CDR3 is given without its conserved first and last residue.

j_call	v_call	cdr3_aa
TRBJ2-6	TRBV29-1	SVVYVTSGANVLT
TRBJ1-2	TRBV25-1	ASKDRVYGYT
TRBJ1-1	TRBV7-9	ASSTADRVAF
TRBJ1-1	TRBV25-1	ARQGGDANTEAF
TRBJ2-2	TRBV5-1	ASRPTGELF
TRBJ1-1	TRBV10-2	ASSPGTGGGTEAF
TRBJ1-5	TRBV20-1	SARRGQGGKQPQH
TRBJ1-4	TRBV5-4	ASSVDGTNEKLL
TRBJ1-4	TRBV7-9	ASSSGTGEYEKLF
TRBJ2-5	TRBV20-1	SANGLASTQETQY
TRBJ1-6	TRBV6-5	ASSYQGDSPFH
TRBJ2-7	TRBV13	ASSQSSDHIEQY
TRBJ2-7	TRBV12-3/TRBV12-4	ASSLRTGGAGDEQY
TRBJ2-7	TRBV20-1	SARMTSGQY
TRBJ2-5	TRBV20-1	SARQVSYETQY
TRBJ2-7	TRBV10-3	AVGLAGMGEQY
TRBJ2-7	TRBV2	ASTHEAYEQY
TRBJ1-6	TRBV6-1	ASRLGQGPGTPLH
TRBJ2-7	TRBV29-1	SVGTGVAYEQY
TRBJ2-7	TRBV7-9	ASKPQGIGEQY
TRBJ1-3	TRBV7-9	ASSGGLGGSGNTIY
TRBJ2-7	TRBV20-1	SARLAGAEQY
TRBJ1-2	TRBV6-6	ASSHGGTDDYGYT
TRBJ1-2	TRBV7-2	ASSSPGQHYGYT
TRBJ2-3	TRBV7-6	DSSSNRGQARY
TRBJ2-5	TRBV5-1	ASSLVAGVQETQY
TRBJ1-2	TRBV9	ASSGGTGPTRYT
TRBJ1-1	TRBV7-6	ASSSTVRARENTEAF
TRBJ1-2	TRBV2	ASGTAGPTRYT
TRBJ2-7	TRBV11-2	ASSSEGQAYEQY
TRBJ2-5	TRBV6-1	ASRQGFQGREETQY
TRBJ1-5	TRBV20-1	SASSLGDPSNQPQH
TRBJ1-1	TRBV6-2/TRBV6-3	ASILFGLAEAF
TRBJ2-5	TRBV7-3	ASSLWGTSGRMGETQY
TRBJ2-2	TRBV20-1	SASGVGTGELF
TRBJ2-2	TRBV2	ASRAQAGSNTGELF
TRBJ2-7	TRBV20-1	SARDRGTSVSYEQY
TRBJ2-3	TRBV5-1	ASRVTDTQY
TRBJ2-3	TRBV29-1	SVETVLGLTDTQY
TRBJ1-1	TRBV7-2	ASSAGRGPSRTEAF
TRBJ1-2	TRBV2	ASGRDRGPLGHGYT
TRBJ1-1	TRBV29-1	SVEEGKTEAF
TRBJ2-3	TRBV29-1	SVAAGVSDTQY
TRBJ2-6	TRBV7-9	ASSPDGHGANVLT
TRBJ1-1	TRBV20-1	SARGSGRGWAF
TRBJ2-5	TRBV20-1	SASVARGLETQY
TRBJ1-6	TRBV25-1	ASTEGVWKDSPLH
TRBJ1-5	TRBV28	ASSLQRQPQH
TRBJ1-6	TRBV12-3/TRBV12-4	ASSLIGVGSPLH
TRBJ1-5	TRBV2	ATNDRRNQPQH
TRBJ2-6	TRBV29-1	SVGPGPGNTEA
TRBJ1-1	TRBV5-5	ASSSYRAYNTEAF
TRBJ1-3	TRBV20-1	SASHRAGETIY
TRBJ1-2	TRBV12-3/TRBV12-4	ASSSAPLPNGYT
TRBJ2-7	TRBV5-5	DSSPLVAGEQY